Reported below is one T cell receptor beta chain. Its antigen is unknown. This may arise from a read error, as a much more abundant clone is one base away. This specimen comes from a study of tumor-infiltrating lymphocytes in primary liver carcinoma (dated by TCRdb to 2015 to 2018). In terms of the full investigation: Of the five patients, three men and two women aged 30 to 69 years, four had hepatocellular carcinoma and one had combined HCC and intrahepatic cholangiocarcinoma. The five patients had tumors of stage T1-T3 N0M0, with maximum diameters ranging from roughly 4.2 to 11 cm. Samples yielded roughly 3.5 to 7.5 million productive TCRbeta reads; read depth did not differ significantly between tissue types. The study combined TCRbeta repertoire sequencing, expression microarrays and whole-exome sequencing across five regions of each liver tumor, with adjacent normal tissue and blood. TCRbeta repertoire sequencing covered 35 or so specimens from 5 patients: around 25 tumor regions, 5 adjacent noncancerous liver tissues and 5 peripheral blood samples. To link TCRbeta repertoire diversity to the local molecular phenotype, the 20 to 25 tumor region samples were profiled with Agilent mRNA microarrays. Repertoires from technical replicates were highly reproducible, with mean shared-clone rates about 0.91 and correlation coefficients above 0.98.

Results the study describes overall, beyond this receptor: Comparison of CD4+ and CD8+ T cell repertoires was precluded by the use of bulk unsorted samples. Just about 7-25% of top clones turned up in all five regions of a tumor, which suggests spatial heterogeneity among tumor-infiltrating T cells. Only the TCR beta chain was sequenced, which likely underestimates true repertoire diversity because unpaired alpha chains were not captured. The top 250 clones made up a significantly larger repertoire fraction in tumors than in blood (p = 0.039). Pairs of tumor regions showed greater repertoire overlap (mean 36%) than tumor-adjacent pairs (around 17%) or tumor-blood pairs (about 15%), which is consistent with antigen-driven expansion. With just a few patients in the study, the authors point out that the findings should be validated in a larger study.

Total RNA and DNA were co-extracted without cell sorting from 20-30 mg of bulk tissue using the AllPrep DNA/RNA mini kit. Between November 2015 and 2016, a few patients in China with histopathologically diagnosed primary liver carcinoma had surgical resection. Patients had chronic HBV infection and were treatment-naive at sampling. Each tumor was sampled at five spatially separated regions: the superior, inferior, left-lateral and right-lateral poles and the tumor centre. Histological examination found more than 90% viable tumor cells in every tumor sample. Pieces of fresh tumor and adjacent tissue were cut in half, with one half kept in RNAlater at -80 degrees C and the other half sent for histology. Inclusive of the bounding cysteine and phenylalanine, the CDR3 is 14 residues long. Kept here is only the CDR3 DNA, which spans 42 bases and is read in frame from base 1. Per the germline V gene, SQVTM is the CDR1 and ANQGSEA is the CDR2.

A constant-region primer and ProtoScript II reverse transcriptase were used to reverse-transcribe TCRbeta-specific cDNA from approximately 550 ng total RNA. Construction of the TCRbeta libraries relied on three nested rounds of multiplex PCR, following a slightly modified ARM-PCR procedure. Multiplex TRBV1-TRBV30 forward primers and a Cbeta reverse primer were used in the first two PCR rounds, each of which was run for around 10 cycles. Sample barcodes and Illumina adapters were added in a final 25-cycle PCR using Deep VentR polymerase. Before sequencing, amplicons of 200-500 bp were purified from gel using a QIAquick gel extraction kit. An Illumina HiSeq 2500 was used to sequence the TCRbeta amplicons, generating 250-bp paired-end reads. From the authors' description of their analysis: Trimmomatic v0.33 was used to quality-trim the reads, and FLASH v1.2.11 was used to merge paired reads so that full CDR3 sequences could be recovered. V, D and J germline segments were assigned to the rearranged TCRbeta sequences using MiGEC v1.2.1b. Clonotype statistics, along with Shannon-Wiener diversity indices, were calculated using VDJtools v1.0.0. To cut down on sampling bias, every analysis after diversity analysis relied on just the 250 most abundant clonotypes from each sample. The public reads were quality trimmed at Q25 with fastp and then assembled into clones with MiXCR by TCRdb, keeping productive beta chains. When rows share a CDR3 protein, they turn into one entry using the most common DNA and genes. It is TCRdb's table, rather than the study itself, that gives the V and J calls and clone size. The sample table holds 120,000 or so distinct CDR3 sequences, of which around two thirds were seen once. Clones ranked in the top ten supply around 9% of the sample.

The rearrangement joined TRBV29-1 to TRBJ2-1, with 11 middle bases fitting TRBD2. This receptor was obtained from a woman in her fifties or sixties with primary liver carcinoma and hepatitis B virus infection. Material: liver tumor tissue from sampling region 1. The cell subset or site tag for this specimen amounts to: tumor region T1, superior pole. The sequenced DNA: TGCAGCGTTAAGAGACTAGCGGGAAACAATAAGCAGTTCTTC. Its amino acids are CSVKRLAGNNKQFF.